The 24 T cell receptor beta chains given below trace back to one sample, sequenced in a study of beta chain features in type 1 diabetes. The study reverse transcribed the entire isolated RNA, so it sequenced expressed TCRB transcripts. Here immunoSEQ multiplex PCR was the method, and the copy in TCRdb shows in-frame clones only, minus some. The data show fewer than 250,000 clones, about 14% seen once. Sample: naive CD4+ T cells from blood. These receptors were taken from a woman aged 40 to 50 in good health.

This rearrangement joins TRBV11-2 to TRBJ2-5, with 9 positions matching TRBD1. Judging by the DNA end, TRBJ2-7 fits better; the J call may be wrong. This CDR3 has 16 residues. In germline, CDR1 is SGHAT, CDR2 FQNNGV. The CDR3 here is CASSSPFPGQGYEQYF. DNA for the CDR3: TGTGCCAGCAGCTCACCCTTTCCGGGACAGGGCTACGAGCAGTACTTC.

This chain uses TRBV6-1 with TRBJ2-7; 9 nucleotides agree with TRBD1. Germline CDR1 and CDR2: MNHNS and SASEGT. The CDR3 totals 14 residues. V dropped 6 bases and J dropped 5; count of bases not matched to a gene: 8. The CDR3 DNA is TGTGCCAGCAGGACCGGGACAGGGCTCCACGAGCAGTACTTC. It specifies CASRTGTGLHEQYF.

This clone was seen a handful of times. The DNA for the CDR3 is TGCGCCAGCAGCTCACAGGGGGCCCCCGAAGATACGCAGTATTTT. Its translation is CASSSQGAPEDTQYF. This chain connects TRBV5-1 to TRBJ2-3; 9 bases line up with TRBD1. Germline CDR1 and CDR2: SGHRS and YFSETQ. CDR3 length: 15 residues. The V gene end was trimmed by 3 bases and the J gene end by 5 bases; junction bases not matched to a gene: 7.

The chain employs TRBV15 and TRBJ2-3; 13 nucleotides line up with TRBD2. V dropped 0 bases and J dropped 5; count of bases not matched to a gene: 14. CDR3 length: 20 residues. Per germline, CDR1 LNHNV and CDR2 YYDKDF (reference sequence). The DNA for the CDR3 is TGTGCCACCAGCAGAGATCCACCACGACTAGCGGGGGGCCGGGGAGATACGCAGTATTTT. As protein: CATSRDPPRLAGGRGDTQYF.

This clone was found a few times. This sequence joins TRBV19 and TRBJ2-1, with D tentatively TRBD2 (5 bases). Trimming stripped 3 bases from V and 3 bases from J, with 12 bases between. Germline V lookup: CDR1 LNHDA, CDR2 SQIVND (reference sequence). The CDR3 has 15 residues. The CDR3 loop reads CASSILGSHYNEQFF. In nucleotides, the CDR3 is TGTGCCAGTAGTATCCTGGGGAGCCACTACAATGAGCAGTTCTTC.

This clone was counted a few times. V gene TRBV18 combines with J gene TRBJ1-2; no definite D call. The CDR3 contains 15 residues. Trimming cost V 2 bases and J 4 bases, with 14 bases left between them. The germline V gene encodes CDR1 KGHSH and CDR2 LQKENI. The CDR3 sequence: CASSPITETFYGYTF. In DNA, the CDR3 is TGTGCCAGCTCACCAATCACAGAAACTTTCTATGGCTACACCTTC.

This clone occurred a few times. The J gene is TRBJ1-6, the V gene TRBV19; D ambiguous. Germline V gene data show CDR1 as LNHDA and CDR2 as SQIVND (reference sequence). V was trimmed by 6 bases and J by 10 bases, leaving 13 bases between them. This CDR3 region has 13 residues. CDR3 nucleotides: TGTGCCAGTAGATCTCGGGAAAGCTCACCCCTCCACTTT. Its translation: CASRSRESSPLHF.

This clone was detected only a few times. The gene calls are TRBV7-9 and TRBJ1-5; D is undetermined. From germline, CDR1 is SEHNR and CDR2 FQNEAQ (reference sequence). Trimming removed 3 bases from V and 0 bases from J, with 6 bases in between. This CDR3 has 14 amino acids. CDR3 coding DNA: TGTGCCAGCAGCTTTGAGGGTAGCAATCAGCCCCAGCATTTT. This codes for CASSFEGSNQPQHF.

This clone occurred a few times. The chain employs TRBV29-1 and TRBJ1-2, with 10 bases fitting TRBD1. Looked up from germline, CDR1 is SQVTM and CDR2 is ANQGSEA. The CDR3 has 15 residues. Germline trimming cut 4 bases from V and 10 bases from J; bases unmatched to any gene: 15. In DNA form, the CDR3 reads TGCAGCGTTGCGGGGCGGGGACAGGGGTACTTCGTCTACACCTTC. This encodes CSVAGRGQGYFVYTF.

V usage is TRBV9 and J usage is TRBJ2-7; tentative D call: TRBD2 (5 bases). The CDR3 runs to 15 residues. The germline V and J ends were trimmed by 1 base and 4 bases, with 15 bases remaining between them. The germline V gene encodes CDR1 SGDLS and CDR2 YYNGEE. This chain's CDR3 is CASSVSLGDQYEQYF. DNA of the CDR3: TGTGCCAGCAGCGTATCTCTCGGGGATCAGTACGAGCAGTACTTC.

In this sample, this clone turned up a few times. Other DNA sequences in the sample encode the same CDR3. The V gene is TRBV7-9, the J gene TRBJ1-1; weak D call: TRBD1 (6 bases). Germline lookup yields CDR1 SEHNR and CDR2 FQNEAQ (reference sequence). Trimming shortened V by 4 bases and J by 1 base, and 7 bases separated the two germline ends. CDR3 length: 13 amino acids. CDR3 loop: CASSSRGNTEAFF. CDR3 in DNA: TGTGCCAGCAGCTCCAGGGGGAACACTGAAGCTTTCTTT.

The sample holds a few counts of this clone. The CDR3 bases are TGTGCCACCAGAAAGGGACAGGGAAAGAACACTGAAGCTTTCTTT. This codes for CATRKGQGKNTEAFF. The V and J genes are TRBV15 and TRBJ1-1; 9 bases are shared with TRBD1. The CDR3 is made up of 15 amino acids. CDR1 and CDR2 (germline): LNHNV, YYDKDF (reference sequence). The V and J ends lost 6 bases and 1 base, in that order; junction bases with no gene match: 6.

The V gene is TRBV6-5, the J gene TRBJ1-2; perhaps TRBD1 as D (5 bases). The CDR3 has 14 amino acids. V shed 0 bases and J shed 4 bases, with 9 bases lying between them. Germline CDR1 and CDR2: MNHEY and SVGAGI. CDR3 DNA sequence: TGTGCCAGCAGTTACTCGACAGAGGCCTATGGCTACACCTTC. It specifies CASSYSTEAYGYTF.

This clone was counted between two and nine times. This chain connects TRBV19 to TRBJ1-6; 9 bases are shared with TRBD1. V lost 1 base, J lost 6 bases, and 1 base stayed unmatched. There are 15 residues in the CDR3. Germline V gives CDR1 LNHDA, CDR2 SQIVND (reference sequence). CDR3 in DNA: TGTGCCAGTAGTATAGCGACAGGGGGTAATTCACCCCTCCACTTT. Translation: CASSIATGGNSPLHF.

The sample holds a few counts of this clone. The chain links TRBV5-4 to TRBJ2-7, with 9 positions matching TRBD1. The CDR3 covers 13 residues. V lost 3 bases to trimming and J lost 10 bases; unmatched junction nucleotides: 8. Germline V CDR1 and CDR2: SGHNT, YYREEE (reference sequence). The CDR3 nucleotides read TGTGCCAGCAGCTCTCCCGGGACAGGGCCCCAGTACTTC. Translated, it gives CASSSPGTGPQYF.

This chain joins TRBV9 and TRBJ2-1; 11 bases fit TRBD2. Germline trimming cut 4 bases from V and 9 bases from J; bases unmatched to any gene: 9. CDR3 length: 15 residues. Looked up from germline, CDR1 is SGDLS and CDR2 is YYNGEE. The CDR3 loop is CASSPSGLAGSEQFF. CDR3 DNA sequence: TGTGCCAGCAGCCCAAGTGGACTAGCGGGTAGTGAGCAGTTCTTC.

This clone appeared a few times. The rearrangement links TRBV2 to TRBJ2-6; the D is unclear. Trimming pared 4 bases from V and 6 bases from J, leaving 4 bases between. Germline CDR1 SNHLY, CDR2 FYNNEI. This CDR3 contains 12 residues. CDR3 DNA sequence: TGTGCCAGCAGTGTCCTGGCCAACGTCCTGACTTTC. Translating it yields CASSVLANVLTF. The variable domain in full, completed from reference TRBV2 and TRBJ2-6, reads EPEVTQTPSHQVTQMGQEVILRCVPISNHLYFYWYRQILGQKVEFLVSFYNNEISEKSEIFDDQFSVERPDGSNFTLKIRSTKLEDSAMYFCASSVLANVLTFGAGSRLTVL.

The V and J genes are TRBV29-1 and TRBJ1-1; the D gene is possibly TRBD1 (5 bases). This CDR3 is 12 amino acids long. The ends were cut back, 0 bases at V and 7 bases at J, with 9 bases in the middle. Germline-derived CDR1 and CDR2 are SQVTM and ANQGSEA. CDR3 DNA: TGCAGCGTTGAAGATCGGGGGGTTGAAGCTTTCTTT. This codes for CSVEDRGVEAFF.

The chain employs TRBV4-3 and TRBJ2-2, with 11 bases identical to TRBD2. V was pared by 4 bases and J by 4 bases, with 5 bases of the junction left unmatched. The germline gives CDR1 LGHNA, CDR2 YSLEER. This CDR3 spans 16 amino acids. In DNA form, the CDR3 reads TGCGCCAGCAGCCCCCGGACTAGCGGGCCCACCGGGGAGCTGTTTTTT. Translated, it gives CASSPRTSGPTGELFF.

This clone was seen more than once but under ten times. V usage is TRBV7-2 and J usage is TRBJ2-3, with 10 bases aligning to TRBD2. Per the germline V gene, CDR1 is SGHTA and CDR2 is FQGNSA. Germline trimming cut 6 bases from V and 0 bases from J; bases unmatched to any gene: 6. This CDR3 has 16 residues. The CDR3 nucleotides are TGTGCCAGCAGGCTAGGGACTAGCGTTAGCACAGATACGCAGTATTTT. Amino acids: CASRLGTSVSTDTQYF.

In its sample, this clone was seen a few times. This rearrangement joins TRBV7-2 to TRBJ2-3, with a possible D match to TRBD2 (7 bases). Germline V gives CDR1 SGHTA, CDR2 FQGNSA. The V gene lost 3 bases and the J gene lost 6 bases, with 13 bases spanning the gap. The CDR3 is 14 amino acids. The CDR3 protein is CASSFPGGRDTQYF. CDR3 DNA sequence: TGTGCCAGCAGCTTCCCCGGGGGGCGTGATACGCAGTATTTT.

A few counts support this clone. V gene TRBV9 combines with J gene TRBJ1-5; D call uncertain. The CDR3 loop spans 15 amino acids. V lost 0 bases, J lost 6 bases, and 13 bases lay in between. Germline V lookup: CDR1 SGDLS, CDR2 YYNGEE. The CDR3 sequence is CASSVVHRDRQPQHF. The DNA for the CDR3 is TGTGCCAGCAGCGTAGTTCACCGCGATCGTCAGCCCCAGCATTTT.

There are a few counts of this clone. V gene TRBV12-5 combines with J gene TRBJ2-7; D is undetermined. CDR3 length: 11 amino acids. Germline lookup yields CDR1 LGHNT and CDR2 FRNRAP. Trimming left V 4 bases short and J 3 bases short, with 4 bases between. The CDR3 is CASGSYYEQYF. The CDR3 bases are TGTGCTAGTGGTTCCTACTACGAGCAGTACTTC.

There are a few counts of this clone. The chain combines TRBV6-6 with TRBJ1-6, with 10 bases lining up with TRBD1. Germline CDR1 is MNHNY and CDR2 is SVGAGI (reference sequence). Trimming removed 6 bases from V and 5 bases from J; junction bases left unmatched: 7. The CDR3 is made up of 16 amino acids. CDR3 DNA: TGTGCCAGCAGAAACCGGGACAGGGGAGATAATTCACCCCTCCACTTT. It translates to CASRNRDRGDNSPLHF.